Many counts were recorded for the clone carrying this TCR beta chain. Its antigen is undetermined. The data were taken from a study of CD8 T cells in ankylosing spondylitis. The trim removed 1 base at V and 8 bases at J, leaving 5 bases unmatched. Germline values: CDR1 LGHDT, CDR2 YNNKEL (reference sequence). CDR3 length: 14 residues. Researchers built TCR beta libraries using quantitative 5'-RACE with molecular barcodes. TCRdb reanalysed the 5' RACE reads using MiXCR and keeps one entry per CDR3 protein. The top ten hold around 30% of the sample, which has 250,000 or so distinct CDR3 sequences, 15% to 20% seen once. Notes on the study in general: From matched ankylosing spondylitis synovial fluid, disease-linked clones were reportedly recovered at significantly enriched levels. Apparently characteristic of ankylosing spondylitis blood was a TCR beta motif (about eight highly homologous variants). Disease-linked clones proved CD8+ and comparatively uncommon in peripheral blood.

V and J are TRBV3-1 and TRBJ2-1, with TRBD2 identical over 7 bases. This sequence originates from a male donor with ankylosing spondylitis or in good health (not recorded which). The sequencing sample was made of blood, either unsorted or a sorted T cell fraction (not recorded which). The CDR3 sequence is CASSQGGSGYEQFF. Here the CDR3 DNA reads TGTGCCAGCAGCCAAGGCGGGAGCGGGTATGAGCAGTTCTTC.